This TCR beta chain was profiled in a study of cytomegalovirus exposure and HLA in healthy donors. 60 Vbeta and 13 Jbeta primers were used in PCR. The table came from immunoSEQ multiplex PCR; TCRdb's copy has only in-frame clones and leaves some out. This sample carries about 160,000 clones, 84% of them seen once, and the ten largest clones take 5% to 7%. The receptor was isolated from a man between 45 and 60 years old in good health and CMV-seropositive. Sequenced: PBMCs.

The CDR3 bases are TGTGCCAGCAGCTTAGTCCCGGGAGTGGCAGATACGCAGTATTTT. This sequence encodes CASSLVPGVADTQYF. This chain uses TRBV7-6 with TRBJ2-3; the D gene is possibly TRBD2 (6 bases). CDR3 length: 15 amino acids. The germline V gene has CDR1 SGHVS and CDR2 FNYEAQ. V was shortened by 1 base and J by 4 bases, with 12 bases between the two germline ends.